This is a list of T cell receptor beta chains from one sample in a study of T cell responses to AZD1222 COVID-19 vaccine. Sequenced by immunoSEQ multiplex PCR; TCRdb stores in-frame clones only, minus some. The sample lists 150,000 to 200,000 clones, roughly nine tenths occurring once. The sequences come from peripheral blood, collected 28 days after the second AZD1222 dose. These receptors were taken from an adult who received the AZD1222 COVID-19 vaccine. CDR3s include the opening cysteine and the closing phenylalanine or tryptophan. Fields, in order: CDR3 DNA, CDR3 protein, V gene, J gene, clone size, D gene. D genes are given only for firm matches. Clone sizes are given selectively: once, few, many, or a class where the clone is expanded.

CDR3 DNA: TGTGCCAGCAGGACGAATGAGCAGTTCTTC
CDR3 protein: CASRTNEQFF
V gene: TRBV28
J gene: TRBJ2-1
clone size: .
D gene: .

CDR3 DNA: TGTGCCAGCAGCGCTATTTCGGTTTTGAACACCGGGGAGCTGTTTTTT
CDR3 protein: CASSAISVLNTGELFF
V gene: TRBV9
J gene: TRBJ2-2
clone size: few
D gene: .

CDR3 DNA: TGTGCCATCAGACCCCCCCCCGCAGGGTATCGCGAGCAGTACTTC
CDR3 protein: CAIRPPPAGYREQYF
V gene: TRBV10-3
J gene: TRBJ2-7
clone size: .
D gene: .

CDR3 DNA: TGTGCCAGCAGCTTAGCGGTCCCACGAGGCAATCAGCCCCAGCATTTT
CDR3 protein: CASSLAVPRGNQPQHF
V gene: TRBV7-2
J gene: TRBJ1-5
clone size: .
D gene: .

CDR3 DNA: TGTGCCACCAGTGATCCCGGGACTAGCGGGAGGGTAGAGCAGTTCTTC
CDR3 protein: CATSDPGTSGRVEQFF
V gene: TRBV24-1
J gene: TRBJ2-1
clone size: .
D gene: TRBD2

CDR3 DNA: TGTGCCAGCAGTGAAGGGGCAGATGAAAAACTGTTTTTT
CDR3 protein: CASSEGADEKLFF
V gene: TRBV6-1
J gene: TRBJ1-4
clone size: .
D gene: .

CDR3 DNA: TGTGCCAGCAGTTACTTTGTGGGCAGGGCGGATGAAAAACTGTTTTTT
CDR3 protein: CASSYFVGRADEKLFF
V gene: TRBV6-6
J gene: TRBJ1-4
clone size: .
D gene: .

CDR3 DNA: TGTGCCAGCAGTGTTAACAGGGGAATAGCGGCCAAAAACATTCAGTACTTC
CDR3 protein: CASSVNRGIAAKNIQYF
V gene: TRBV27
J gene: TRBJ2-4
clone size: .
D gene: TRBD1

CDR3 DNA: TGTGCCAGCAGCCTAGGGACCAACCTCGGGGACAGGGGAACAAACACCATATATTTT
CDR3 protein: CASSLGTNLGDRGTNTIYF
V gene: TRBV7-6
J gene: TRBJ1-3
clone size: many
D gene: TRBD1

CDR3 DNA: TGCGCCAGCAGCTTGGAACAGGGCGTCGGGGAGCTGTTTTTT
CDR3 protein: CASSLEQGVGELFF
V gene: TRBV5-1
J gene: TRBJ2-2
clone size: .
D gene: .

CDR3 DNA: TGTGCCAGCAGCTCAGGACTCACGAACACTGAAGCTTTCTTT
CDR3 protein: CASSSGLTNTEAFF
V gene: TRBV5-6
J gene: TRBJ1-1
clone size: .
D gene: .

CDR3 DNA: TGTGCCAGCTTTGACGGAGTTGCGGGTCCGCGTAATGGCTACACCTTC
CDR3 protein: CASFDGVAGPRNGYTF
V gene: TRBV3-1/TRBV3-2
J gene: TRBJ1-2
clone size: .
D gene: .

CDR3 DNA: TGTGCCATCAGTGAGCGGGGCGGGGGGGTTAGCACAGATACGCAGTATTTT
CDR3 protein: CAISERGGGVSTDTQYF
V gene: TRBV10-3
J gene: TRBJ2-3
clone size: .
D gene: TRBD2

CDR3 DNA: TGTGCCAGCAGCCAAGGCGGGACAGAAAACATTCAGTACTTC
CDR3 protein: CASSQGGTENIQYF
V gene: TRBV6-5
J gene: TRBJ2-4
clone size: once
D gene: .

CDR3 DNA: TGTGCCAGCAGCCTAAACCGGCTGGCTGAAGCTTTCTTT
CDR3 protein: CASSLNRLAEAFF
V gene: TRBV11-2
J gene: TRBJ1-1
clone size: .
D gene: .

CDR3 DNA: TGTGCCAGCAGCGTAGTTCCGGGGAATGAGCAGTTCTTC
CDR3 protein: CASSVVPGNEQFF
V gene: TRBV9
J gene: TRBJ2-1
clone size: .
D gene: .

CDR3 DNA: TGTGCCAGCAGTTATAACCGGGACAGGGGGCCTAACAATGAGCAGTTCTTC
CDR3 protein: CASSYNRDRGPNNEQFF
V gene: TRBV6-2/TRBV6-3
J gene: TRBJ2-1
clone size: .
D gene: TRBD1

CDR3 DNA: TGTGCCAGCAGCTTAGCGGGAGGGACGCAAGAGACCCAGTACTTC
CDR3 protein: CASSLAGGTQETQYF
V gene: TRBV7-2
J gene: TRBJ2-5
clone size: .
D gene: TRBD2

CDR3 DNA: TGTGCCAGCAGTGTAGGGACAGGGGTTGGCACAGATACGCAGTATTTT
CDR3 protein: CASSVGTGVGTDTQYF
V gene: TRBV28
J gene: TRBJ2-3
clone size: .
D gene: TRBD1

CDR3 DNA: TGTGCCAGCAGCTTAGGGACAGGGCGAGAGTATAATTCACCCCTCCACTTT
CDR3 protein: CASSLGTGREYNSPLHF
V gene: TRBV13
J gene: TRBJ1-6
clone size: .
D gene: TRBD1

CDR3 DNA: TGTGCCAGCAGTGCCGACAGGGGGTCCTATAATTCACCCCTCCACTTT
CDR3 protein: CASSADRGSYNSPLHF
V gene: TRBV6-2/TRBV6-3
J gene: TRBJ1-6
clone size: .
D gene: TRBD1

CDR3 DNA: TGTGCCAGCAGCAACCCCGGGGAGCACACAGATACGCAGTATTTT
CDR3 protein: CASSNPGEHTDTQYF
V gene: TRBV7-6
J gene: TRBJ2-3
clone size: .
D gene: .

CDR3 DNA: TGCGCCAGCAGCCACGGACAGGGGGCTTCTGCAGATACGCAGTATTTT
CDR3 protein: CASSHGQGASADTQYF
V gene: TRBV4-3
J gene: TRBJ2-3
clone size: .
D gene: TRBD1

CDR3 DNA: TGTGCCAGCAGCTTAGTGCTGGGGGGGACTGAAGCTTTCTTT
CDR3 protein: CASSLVLGGTEAFF
V gene: TRBV7-9
J gene: TRBJ1-1
clone size: .
D gene: .

CDR3 DNA: TGTGCCAGCAGCTTAGAGGGGGGGAATCAGCCCCAGCATTTT
CDR3 protein: CASSLEGGNQPQHF
V gene: TRBV7-2
J gene: TRBJ1-5
clone size: .
D gene: .